The next 17 T cell receptor beta chains were all read from a single sample in a study of T cell responses to AZD1222 COVID-19 vaccine. TCRdb's table, derived via immunoSEQ multiplex PCR, lists solely in-frame clones and lacks some. This sample has 170,000 or so clones, with around 88% found just once. Sequencing used peripheral blood, obtained 28 days after the second AZD1222 dose. These receptors originate from an adult who received the AZD1222 COVID-19 vaccine.

The rearrangement links TRBV5-1 to TRBJ1-1, with no clear D. From germline, CDR1 is SGHRS and CDR2 YFSETQ. The CDR3 loop spans 14 amino acids. The V gene lost 1 base and the J gene lost 3 bases, with 10 bases spanning the gap. CDR3 nucleotides: TGCGCCAGCAGCTTGTCGCGGGGTTACACTGAAGCTTTCTTT. Translating gives CASSLSRGYTEAFF.

J is TRBJ1-2 and V is TRBV9; weak D call: TRBD1 (5 bases). The CDR3 is 15 amino acids. V dropped 0 bases and J dropped 3 bases, with 12 bases sitting between them. Per germline, CDR1 SGDLS and CDR2 YYNGEE. CDR3 residues: CASSVASGKDYGYTF. The DNA for the CDR3 is TGTGCCAGCAGCGTAGCGTCAGGGAAGGACTATGGCTACACCTTC.

There are a few counts of this clone. The chain combines TRBV19 with TRBJ1-2; the D is unclear. Looked up from germline, CDR1 is LNHDA and CDR2 is SQIVND (reference sequence). The CDR3 is 16 amino acids. Trimming pared 5 bases from V and 0 bases from J, leaving 16 bases between. CDR3 loop: CASSPQDRPPNYGYTF. The CDR3 DNA follows: TGTGCCAGTAGTCCCCAGGACCGACCTCCTAACTATGGCTACACCTTC.

The chain has TRBV5-4 and TRBJ2-2; D unclear. The CDR3 sequence is 14 residues long. V lost 3 bases and J 1 base, leaving 7 bases between the germline ends. CDR1 SGHNT and CDR2 YYREEE come from the germline V gene (reference sequence). CDR3 sequence (DNA): TGTGCCAGCAGCTCCGTCCTGAACACCGGGGAGCTGTTTTTT. It codes for CASSSVLNTGELFF.

This clone showed up just once. This chain links TRBV28 with TRBJ2-7, with D maybe TRBD2 (6 bases). This CDR3 spans 14 amino acids. The germline V gene encodes CDR1 MDHEN and CDR2 SYDVKM. V lost 7 bases, J lost 2 bases, and 15 bases lay in between. For the CDR3, the DNA is TGTGCCAGCAATTCGGCGGGGCCTCCCTACGAGCAGTACTTC. It translates to CASNSAGPPYEQYF. Full variable domain (remainder filled in from reference TRBV28 and TRBJ2-7): DVKVTQSSRYLVKRTGEKVFLECVQDMDHENMFWYRQDPGLGLRLIYFSYDVKMKEKGDIPEGYSVSREKKERFSLILESASTNQTSMYLCASNSAGPPYEQYFGPGTRLTVT.

Only one count was recorded for this clone. V is TRBV24-1 and J is TRBJ2-1; D is undetermined. In germline, CDR1 is KGHDR, CDR2 SFDVKD. V dropped 4 bases and J dropped 0 bases, with 6 bases sitting between them. The CDR3 consists of 14 residues. The CDR3 DNA reads as TGTGCCACCAGTGAGGGTAGCTCCTACAATGAGCAGTTCTTC. Translation: CATSEGSSYNEQFF.

The sample holds one count of this clone. The chain couples TRBV5-1 to TRBJ2-7, with 8 bases lining up with TRBD1. Germline V gives CDR1 SGHRS, CDR2 YFSETQ. V shed 0 bases, J shed 6 bases, and the junction held 8 bases outside the gene matches. The CDR3 is 15 amino acids. This CDR3 reads CASSLAGDRRSEQYF. DNA for the CDR3: TGCGCCAGCAGCTTGGCCGGGGACAGGAGGTCCGAGCAGTACTTC.

Comment on this clone: At one end the junction does not follow the germline gene, possibly because of a read error. CDR3 in DNA: TGTGCCAGCTGTTACGCAGGGGGGGACACAGATACGCAGTATTTT. This encodes CASCYAGGDTDTQYF. This chain joins TRBV6-2 or TRBV6-3 and TRBJ2-3; D may be TRBD1 or TRBD2 (7 bases each). This CDR3 has 15 residues. Per germline, CDR1 MNHEY and CDR2 SVGEGT.

The chain carries TRBV3-1 (or the pseudogene TRBV3-2) and TRBJ2-3, with TRBD1 as a possible D gene (6 bases). Germline CDR1 and CDR2: LGHDT and YNNKEL (reference sequence). Deletions cut 6 bases from V and 1 base from J, with 8 bases between. CDR3 length equals 13 residues. CDR3 region: CASRGAGTDTQYF. For the CDR3, the DNA is TGTGCCAGCAGGGGGGCGGGCACAGATACGCAGTATTTT.

V is TRBV19 and J is TRBJ2-1; 8 bases line up with TRBD2. The germline V gene has CDR1 LNHDA and CDR2 SQIVND (reference sequence). V dropped 7 bases and J dropped 9; count of bases not matched to a gene: 11. The CDR3 is 14 amino acids. The CDR3 coding sequence is TGTGCCAGTACCTCCTACTGGGCGGGGGGTGAGCAGTTCTTC. This translates into CASTSYWAGGEQFF.

The chain carries TRBV19 and TRBJ2-1; 12 nucleotides match TRBD2. This CDR3 is 16 amino acids long. With 3 bases clipped from V and 9 bases from J, the junction kept 9 bases outside the gene matches. Germline loops: CDR1 LNHDA, CDR2 SQIVND (reference sequence). The CDR3 DNA is TGTGCCAGTAGTATCAGGTCTAGCGGGGGGGTTAGTGAGCAGTTCTTC. Protein product: CASSIRSSGGVSEQFF.

V gene TRBV19 combines with J gene TRBJ1-1, with TRBD1 matching 9 bases. The CDR3 totals 16 residues. Germline CDR1 reads LNHDA; CDR2 reads SQIVND (reference sequence). V gave up 4 bases and J gave up 1 base; unmatched junction bases: 7. Here the CDR3 reads CASSKWGQGPNTEAFF. The CDR3 DNA reads TGTGCCAGTAGTAAATGGGGACAGGGACCGAACACTGAAGCTTTCTTT.

This chain connects TRBV6-6 to TRBJ1-5; TRBD1 agrees at 7 bases. The CDR3 spans 16 residues. V was pared by 6 bases and J by 3 bases, with 11 bases of the junction left unmatched. Germline V gene lookup returns CDR1 MNHNY and CDR2 SVGAGI (reference sequence). As DNA, the CDR3 is TGTGCCAGCAGAACGACAGGGTACGGCCACAATCAGCCCCAGCATTTT. Its protein is CASRTTGYGHNQPQHF.

This sequence joins TRBV7-8 and TRBJ1-5; no clear D. The CDR3 runs 13 residues. CDR1 and CDR2 from the germline V gene are SGHVS and FQNEAQ. The V gene lost 3 bases and the J gene lost 5 bases, with 8 bases spanning the gap. This CDR3 is CASSLDRDQPQHF. CDR3 nucleotides: TGTGCCAGCAGCTTGGACCGAGATCAGCCCCAGCATTTT.

This rearrangement joins TRBV27 to TRBJ2-3; no clear D gene. The CDR3 runs to 14 residues. Germline CDR1 and CDR2: MNHEY and SMNVEV (reference sequence). Trimming cost V 5 bases and J 5 bases, with 14 bases left between them. CDR3 in DNA: TGTGCCAGCAGTCTCCGGGCTACCGGAGATACGCAGTATTTT. This sequence encodes CASSLRATGDTQYF.

This CDR3 is CASSIPGGWDTEAFF. In nucleotides, the CDR3 is TGTGCCAGTAGTATACCAGGGGGCTGGGACACTGAAGCTTTCTTT. The rearrangement links TRBV19 to TRBJ1-1, with 8 bases matching TRBD1. The CDR3 consists of 15 residues. Per the germline V gene, CDR1 is LNHDA and CDR2 is SQIVND (reference sequence). The ends lost 2 bases at V and 3 bases at J; junction bases unmatched: 5.

This sequence joins TRBV30 and TRBJ2-7; D not certain. Germline lookup yields CDR1 GTSNPN and CDR2 SVGIG (reference sequence). V lost 1 base, J lost 9 bases, and 13 bases lay in between. CDR3 size: 12 residues. The CDR3 DNA is TGTGCCTGGAGTGAACGGGCCGTCTGGCAGTACTTC. This gives the protein CAWSERAVWQYF.